Listed here is a single T cell receptor (beta chain). The antigen is unknown. The PCR made use of 60 Vbeta and 13 Jbeta primers. The protocol was immunoSEQ multiplex PCR, while the TCRdb copy is restricted to in-frame clones and leaves out a portion. The profile shows about 69,000 clones, 70% to 80% of them singletons. The data stem from a study of cytomegalovirus exposure and HLA in healthy donors. Study results and limitations: Reports described diagnosis of cytomegalovirus status by the classifier as highly specific and sensitive. Analysis performed later found 16,000 or so TCR beta sequences associated with HLA alleles at 0.05 false discovery rate.

V lost 2 bases and J lost 0, with 11 bases in between. This CDR3 contains 15 residues. Germline assignment: CDR1 SQVTM and CDR2 ANQGSEA. Sequenced: PBMCs. The receptor comes from a man aged 18 to 29 in good health and CMV-seronegative. The rearrangement uses TRBV29-1 and TRBJ2-4, with unresolved D. Written as DNA, the CDR3 is TGCAGCGTTGAATGGGCTCCACTAGCCAAAAACATTCAGTACTTC. It is translated as CSVEWAPLAKNIQYF. Based on the CDR3 plus reference TRBV29-1 and TRBJ2-4, the full variable domain is SAVISQKPSRDICQRGTSLTIQCQVDSQVTMMFWYRQQPGQSLTLIATANQGSEATYESGFVIDKFPISRPNLTFSTLTVSNMSPEDSSIYLCSVEWAPLAKNIQYFGAGTRLSVL.